These 20 T cell receptor beta chains share one sample of origin, sequenced in a study of CD8+ T cells in alopecia areata. Scientists pooled cutaneous lymph node cells and sorted them on CD4, CD8alpha, NKG2D, NKG2ACE and other markers. RNA extraction was followed by reverse transcription into cDNA, which acted as the sequencing template. Profiling relied on immunoSEQ multiplex PCR, and the TCRdb table lists in-frame clones only, not all of them. The repertoire yields 200,000 to 300,000 clones, none seen only once; the top ten contain around 1.2%. The sequenced material came from CD4+ T cells sorted from a lymph node. All receptors come from a C3H/HeJ mouse with alopecia areata. This line is of MHC haplotype H2-k.

This clone was seen a handful of times. The genes and germline here are from mouse. The missing CDR3 end, 4 residues past where the read stops, is filled in from the germline J gene. The V gene is TRBV13-1, the J gene TRBJ2-7, with 10 bases lining up with TRBD1. The length of the CDR3 is 14 residues. The V gene's germline CDR1 is NSHNY and CDR2 SYGAGN. The CDR3 spells CASSPGQGSYEQYF. The sequenced part of the CDR3 DNA is TGTGCCAGCAGCCCGGGACAGGGGTCTTAT.

Remarks on this clone: These gene names are mouse names. Read sequence stops 4 residues before the CDR3 end, and the germline J gene provides the missing end. V gene TRBV1 combines with J gene TRBJ2-5, with 12 bases aligning to TRBD1. This CDR3 region has 17 residues. Germline V gene data show CDR1 as NSQYPW and CDR2 as LRSPGD (reference sequence). With V trimmed by 1 base and J by 3 bases, 5 bases remained unmatched. CDR3 DNA, as far as it was read: TGCACCTGCAGTGCAGCGGGACAGGGGGCGGGTCAAGAC. Translating it yields CTCSAAGQGAGQD. Given in full, the CDR3 is CTCSAAGQGAGQDTQYF.

Note on this clone: Genes and germline are mouse. The read is 3 residues too short to cover the CDR3 end, so that end is filled in from the germline J gene. V usage is TRBV5 and J usage is TRBJ1-6; no definite D call. TRBJ1-6 is known as an ORF, though its function is uncertain. Germline V gene data show CDR1 as LGHNA and CDR2 as YNLKQL (reference sequence). Trimming took off 4 bases at V and 7 bases at J, with 8 bases between the two ends. The CDR3 sequence is 13 residues long. The sequenced CDR3 bases are TGTGCCAGCAGCCCACAAACCAATTCGCCC. Its translation: CASSPQTNSP. The complete CDR3 protein is CASSPQTNSPLYF.

Concerning this clone: The gene names here belong to mouse. The read halts 4 residues ahead of the CDR3 end, with the missing end drawn from the germline J gene. V and J are TRBV13-3 and TRBJ2-1, with 10 bases that match TRBD2. The V gene end was trimmed by 4 bases and the J gene end by 6 bases; junction bases not matched to a gene: 4. This CDR3 is built from 14 residues. The V gene's germline CDR1 is NNHDY and CDR2 SYVADS. Here the CDR3 reads CASSTGTGVAEQFF. The DNA read from the CDR3 is TGTGCCAGCAGTACCGGGACTGGGGTTGCT.

This clone showed up just a few times. Gene names and germline match the mouse. The CDR3 is cut off 3 residues early in the read; its end comes from the germline J gene. The chain is built from TRBV19 and TRBJ1-6; tentatively, D is TRBD1 (6 bases). TRBJ1-6 counts as an open reading frame of uncertain function. Trimming cost V 6 bases and J 5 bases, with 12 bases left between them. There are 14 residues in the CDR3. The germline CDR1 and CDR2 sequences are FNHDT and SITEND (reference sequence). The CDR3 spells CASTPGQDNSPLYF. CDR3 DNA, as far as it was read: TGTGCCAGCACCCCGGGACAAGATAATTCGCCC.

A few counts support this clone. Any gene name here is a mouse gene name. The read terminates 4 residues before the CDR3 end, so the remaining end is supplied by the germline J gene. The V and J genes are TRBV13-3 and TRBJ2-7; 7 bases agree with TRBD1. The CDR3 spans 12 residues. Per the germline V gene, CDR1 is NNHDY and CDR2 is SYVADS. The sequenced part of the CDR3 DNA is TGTGCCAGCACCGGGGACAGTTAT. As protein: CASTGDSY. The entire CDR3 protein is CASTGDSYEQYF.

As for this clone: All gene names here are mouse names. The read halts 4 residues ahead of the CDR3 end, with the missing end drawn from the germline J gene. The sample carries other DNA sequences with the same CDR3. V gene TRBV13-1 combines with J gene TRBJ1-1, with D perhaps matching TRBD1 (5 bases). The germline V gene encodes CDR1 NSHNY and CDR2 SYGAGN. This CDR3 is 15 amino acids long. The V and J ends lost 0 bases and 0 bases respectively, with 9 bases between them. The CDR3 loop reads CASSDAGGANTEVFF. The sequenced part of the CDR3 DNA is TGTGCCAGCAGTGATGCTGGGGGAGCAAACACA.

This clone was detected a few times. Here the gene names and germline are mouse. The CDR3 end lies 4 residues beyond the end of the read and is filled in from the germline J gene. This chain uses TRBV5 with TRBJ2-1; no clear D. V was trimmed by 1 base and J by 3 bases, leaving 7 bases between them. CDR1 is LGHNA and CDR2 is YNLKQL in the germline V gene (reference sequence). The CDR3 covers 14 residues. The CDR3 bases that were read are TGTGCCAGCAGCCAAGTACAGATCTATGCT. Protein product: CASSQVQIYA. The full CDR3 is CASSQVQIYAEQFF.

Turning to this clone: This clone may be a read error of a much larger clone one base away. Mouse gene names apply. The read gets to within 4 residues of the CDR3 end, and the germline J gene fills in the rest. Other DNA variants within this sample encode the same CDR3. The V call is TRBV19, the J call TRBJ2-7; 10 bases line up with TRBD1. The germline V gene has CDR1 FNHDT and CDR2 SITEND (reference sequence). CDR3 length: 13 residues. The V gene end was trimmed by 3 bases and the J gene end by 3 bases; junction bases not matched to a gene: 0. This CDR3 is CASSRTGGYEQYF. The CDR3 bases that were read are TGTGCCAGCAGTAGGACAGGGGGCTAT.

This clone was detected a few times. Mouse gene names and germline throughout. The read finishes 4 residues shy of the CDR3 end, and the germline J gene is used to complete it. V gene TRBV31 combines with J gene TRBJ2-4; D is perhaps TRBD1 (6 bases). From germline, CDR1 is GKSSPN and CDR2 SITVG. CDR3 length equals 13 residues. The V gene lost 2 bases and the J gene lost 3 bases, with 9 bases spanning the gap. CDR3 residues: CAWSNTGQNTLYF. The part of the CDR3 DNA that was read is TGTGCCTGGAGTAATACAGGGCAAAAC. The full variable domain, completed using reference TRBV31 and TRBJ2-4, is AQTIHQWPVAEIKAVGSPLSLGCTIKGKSSPNLYWYWQATGGTLQQLFYSITVGQVESVVQLNLSASRPKDDQFILSTEKLLLSHSGFYLCAWSNTGQNTLYFGAGTRLSVL.

This clone came up a few times. Gene labels here are mouse ones. The CDR3 is cut off 4 residues early in the read; its end comes from the germline J gene. The rearrangement joins TRBV13-3 to TRBJ2-5; 10 nucleotides agree with TRBD2. Germline CDR1 reads NNHDY; CDR2 reads SYVADS. The ends lost 5 bases at V and 1 base at J; junction bases unmatched: 4. This CDR3 spans 15 amino acids. The sequenced part of the CDR3 DNA is TGTGCCAGCAGGACTGGGGGGCCGGACCAAGAC. Translated, it gives CASRTGGPDQD. The CDR3 as a whole reads CASRTGGPDQDTQYF.

This clone was counted a few times. Genes and germline come from the mouse. The CDR3 is cut off 4 residues early in the read; its end comes from the germline J gene. The V gene is TRBV29, the J gene TRBJ2-4; D gene ambiguous. Germline CDR1 reads MSHET; CDR2 reads SYDVDS. The CDR3 loop spans 11 amino acids. The CDR3 reads CASSPKNTLYF. The part of the CDR3 DNA that was read is TGTGCTAGCAGTCCAAAAAAC.

This clone was seen more than once but under ten times. Gene names are mouse gene names. The read stops 4 residues short of the end of the CDR3; the missing end is completed from the germline J gene. The same CDR3 is also encoded by other DNA sequences in this sample. V gene TRBV1 combines with J gene TRBJ2-7; D is unresolved. Germline CDR1 NSQYPW, CDR2 LRSPGD (reference sequence). The CDR3 sequence is 12 residues long. The CDR3 protein is CTCSAQNYEQYF. The CDR3 DNA, read in part, is TGCACCTGCAGTGCGCAGAATTAT.

This clone was recorded many times. Gene names are the mouse ones. The DNA ends 4 residues before the CDR3 does, and the rest of the CDR3 is filled in from the germline J gene. This sequence joins TRBV3 and TRBJ1-2, with D tentatively TRBD1 (5 bases). V was trimmed by 5 bases and J by 0 bases, leaving 13 bases between them. The germline gives CDR1 SNHLY, CDR2 FYNGKV (reference sequence). The CDR3 contains 15 residues. CDR3 amino acids: CASSPGSGTNSDYTF. The part of the CDR3 DNA that was read is TGTGCCAGCAGCCCCGGGTCAGGGACAAACTCC.

This clone appeared many times. Gene names are the mouse ones. The read comes to an end 4 residues before the CDR3 does, leaving the germline J gene to fill in the end. The rearrangement joins TRBV14 to TRBJ2-5, with D possibly being TRBD1 (5 bases). The ends were cut back, 4 bases at V and 1 base at J, with 10 bases in the middle. Looked up from germline, CDR1 is SGHDT and CDR2 is FRDEAV. CDR3 size: 14 residues. Here the CDR3 reads CASSPLTDQDTQYF. The DNA read from the CDR3 is TGTGCCAGCAGTCCCTTGACAGACCAAGAC.

This clone was recorded a few times. Genes and germline are mouse. The read ends 4 residues shy of where the CDR3 ends; the end is completed using the germline J gene. The chain carries TRBV19 and TRBJ2-1; 8 bases match TRBD2. The CDR3 has 15 residues. Trimming at V came to 5 bases and at J to 1 base, leaving 5 bases not matched to a gene. Germline V gene sequence: CDR1 FNHDT, CDR2 SITEND (reference sequence). Partial CDR3 DNA: TGTGCCAGCAGGATGGGGGGGGAAAACTATGCT. Its protein is CASRMGGENYA. The entire CDR3 reads CASRMGGENYAEQFF.

This clone appeared a few times. The genes and germline here are from mouse. The observed sequence ends 4 residues before the CDR3 terminus, with the missing tail filled in from the germline J gene. The chain links TRBV13-3 to TRBJ1-2; D is ambiguous. CDR1 is NNHDY and CDR2 is SYVADS in the germline V gene. CDR3 size: 13 residues. V lost 0 bases and J lost 4, with 7 bases in between. The part of the CDR3 DNA that was read is TGTGCCAGCAGTGATGTGGTGGGCTCC. Protein product: CASSDVVGS. The whole CDR3 protein reads CASSDVVGSDYTF.

Notes on this clone: Any gene name here is a mouse gene name. The read terminates 4 residues before the CDR3 end, so the remaining end is supplied by the germline J gene. This chain uses TRBV14 with TRBJ2-2, with D possibly matching TRBD1 (5 bases). CDR1 SGHDT and CDR2 FRDEAV come from the germline V gene. The V gene lost 5 bases and the J gene lost 0 bases, with 11 bases spanning the gap. The CDR3 consists of 15 residues. The CDR3 DNA, read in part, is TGTGCCAGCAGCCCAGGGTTTGCAAACACCGGG. Translation gives CASSPGFANTG. The CDR3, in full, reads CASSPGFANTGQLYF. Based on the CDR3 plus reference TRBV14 and TRBJ2-2, the full variable domain is EAGVTQSPRYAVLQEGQAVSFWCDPISGHDTLYWYQQPRDQGPQLLVYFRDEAVIDNSQLPSDRFSAVRPKGTNSTLKIQSAKQGDTATYLCASSPGFANTGQLYFGEGSKLTVL.

This clone was found a few times. The germline and genes are mouse ones. The CDR3 extends 4 residues past the end of the read, so its final part is completed from the germline J gene. This chain connects TRBV13-2 to TRBJ2-5; 10 nucleotides line up with TRBD2. The CDR3 sequence is 15 residues long. Germline assignment: CDR1 NNHNN and CDR2 SYGAGS (reference sequence). Here the CDR3 reads CASGDSWGGADTQYF. The sequenced CDR3 bases are TGTGCCAGCGGTGATAGCTGGGGGGGCGCGGAC.

This clone was picked up a small number of times. Mouse gene names and germline throughout. The read terminates 4 residues ahead of where the CDR3 ends, so the germline J gene completes it. This chain uses TRBV19 with TRBJ2-5, with D tentatively TRBD1 (6 bases). Per germline, CDR1 FNHDT and CDR2 SITEND (reference sequence). The CDR3 is made up of 13 amino acids. CDR3 in amino acids: CASSQGRGDTQYF. CDR3 DNA, as far as it was read: TGTGCCAGCAGTCAGGGGAGAGGAGAC.